The sequence of this T cell receptor (beta chain) was determined in a study of cytomegalovirus exposure and HLA in healthy donors. Germline CDR1 MDHEN, CDR2 SYDVKM. CDR3 length equals 17 residues. V lost 2 bases and J lost 8, with 24 bases in between. With 60 Vbeta and 13 Jbeta primers, the PCR was carried out. The method was immunoSEQ multiplex PCR; TCRdb's version includes in-frame clones alone and lacks a portion of them. The profile shows 150,000 or so clones, about 79% of them singletons. The TCR sequence derives from a female donor in good health and CMV-seronegative. The sequencing input was PBMCs. The chain joins TRBV28 to TRBJ1-1, with D possibly being TRBD1 (5 bases). The CDR3 loop is CASSLSPRDSSLKEAFF. The CDR3 region has the DNA TGTGCCAGCAGTTTAAGCCCCAGGGACTCGTCTTTAAAGGAAGCTTTCTTT.